This is a list of T cell receptor beta chains from one sample in a study of CD8+CD57+ T cells in acquired aplastic anemia. A single record per CDR3 protein comes from TCRdb applying MiXCR to the reads. The top ten clones hold 40% to 55% of a sample with roughly 250,000 distinct CDR3 sequences, approximately 82% of them seen once. The sequencing sample was made of sorted CD4+, CD8+, or CD8+CD57+ T cells (not recorded which) from PBMCs. Source of these receptors: a human donor with aplastic anemia. Each CDR3 is given with its conserved first and last residue. D genes are given only for firm matches. Clone size appears in some rows only: once, few, many, or a class for an expanded clone.

v_gene: TRBV9; j_gene: TRBJ2-3; abundance: .; d_gene: .; CDR3nt: TGTGCCAGCAGCCTCCTCGATGGGCGCACTGAAGCTTATTTT; CDR3aa: CASSLLDGRTEAYF
v_gene: TRBV7-3; j_gene: TRBJ2-5; abundance: .; d_gene: .; CDR3nt: TGTGCCAGCAGCTTAGGGGGGCGGTCGGAGACCCAGTACTTC; CDR3aa: CASSLGGRSETQYF
v_gene: TRBV12-3/TRBV12-4; j_gene: TRBJ1-1; abundance: .; d_gene: .; CDR3nt: TGTGCCAGCAGTTTGACAGCCTATTCCACTGAAGCTTTCTTT; CDR3aa: CASSLTAYSTEAFF
v_gene: TRBV11-1; j_gene: TRBJ1-1; abundance: once; d_gene: .; CDR3nt: TGTGCCAGCAGCCCCACCGGGGGTGGCCTAAACACTGAAGCTTTCTTT; CDR3aa: CASSPTGGGLNTEAFF
v_gene: TRBV5-6; j_gene: TRBJ1-2; abundance: .; d_gene: .; CDR3nt: TGTGCCAGCAGCTATGGACAGCAGGGGAGCTATGGCTACACCTTC; CDR3aa: CASSYGQQGSYGYTF
v_gene: TRBV2; j_gene: TRBJ2-5; abundance: .; d_gene: TRBD1; CDR3nt: TGTGCCGGCGAGGGGGCTAGGGTGGTCCTGTACTTC; CDR3aa: CAGEGARVVLYF
v_gene: TRBV7-6; j_gene: TRBJ2-3; abundance: .; d_gene: TRBD1; CDR3nt: TGTGCCAGCAGCTTTGAGAGGGGGCCAGCTCCCCAGCACTTT; CDR3aa: CASSFERGPAPQHF
v_gene: TRBV7-9; j_gene: TRBJ2-2; abundance: .; d_gene: TRBD2; CDR3nt: TGTGCCAGCACCGGTGCGGGGGGTTTCGGCGAGCTGTTTTTT; CDR3aa: CASTGAGGFGELFF
v_gene: TRBV7-3; j_gene: TRBJ2-5; abundance: .; d_gene: .; CDR3nt: TGTGCCACCAGCTTATCAGGCGGAGGGGAGACTCAGTACTTC; CDR3aa: CATSLSGGGETQYF
v_gene: TRBV2; j_gene: TRBJ1-2; abundance: .; d_gene: .; CDR3nt: TGTGCCAGCAGTGACATAGGCTATGGCTACACCTTC; CDR3aa: CASSDIGYGYTF
v_gene: TRBV7-2; j_gene: TRBJ2-6; abundance: .; d_gene: .; CDR3nt: TGTGCCAGCAGCTTACCGGTTGGTCCCGATACGCAGTATACTTTC; CDR3aa: CASSLPVGPDTQYTF
v_gene: TRBV11-3; j_gene: TRBJ1-4; abundance: .; d_gene: .; CDR3nt: TGTGCCAGCAGCGTAGTGGCTACGAATGAAAAACTGTTTTTT; CDR3aa: CASSVVATNEKLFF
v_gene: TRBV7-8; j_gene: TRBJ2-6; abundance: .; d_gene: .; CDR3nt: TGTGCCAGCAGCTTAGCGGGAGGCCCCGATACGGCGTATGTCCTGACTTTC; CDR3aa: CASSLAGGPDTAYVLTF
v_gene: TRBV12-3/TRBV12-4; j_gene: TRBJ2-6; abundance: .; d_gene: .; CDR3nt: TGTGCCAGCAGTTTGGACGCACGAAGCGGCTCTGGGGCCAACGTCCTGACTTTC; CDR3aa: CASSLDARSGSGANVLTF
v_gene: TRBV6-2/TRBV6-3; j_gene: TRBJ2-5; abundance: .; d_gene: .; CDR3nt: TGTGCCAGCAGCCAACGGGCCTTCCAAGAGACCCAGTACTTC; CDR3aa: CASSQRAFQETQYF
v_gene: TRBV5-5; j_gene: TRBJ2-1; abundance: .; d_gene: TRBD2; CDR3nt: TGTGCCAGCAGAGACGCTAGCGGAGCCTACAATGAGCAGTTCTTC; CDR3aa: CASRDASGAYNEQFF
v_gene: TRBV6-4; j_gene: TRBJ1-5; abundance: .; d_gene: .; CDR3nt: TGTGCCAGCAGGAGGACTTGGGAACAGGACAGCAATCAGCCCCAGCATTTT; CDR3aa: CASRRTWEQDSNQPQHF
v_gene: TRBV9; j_gene: TRBJ1-1; abundance: .; d_gene: .; CDR3nt: TGTGCCAGCAGCTTAGAGCCAGATACGCAGAATGATGCTTTCTTT; CDR3aa: CASSLEPDTQNDAFF
v_gene: TRBV19; j_gene: TRBJ2-2; abundance: .; d_gene: TRBD1; CDR3nt: TGTGCCAGTAGTCCTCGGACAGGGGGCCCTGCCGGGGAGCTGTTTTTT; CDR3aa: CASSPRTGGPAGELFF
v_gene: TRBV15; j_gene: TRBJ2-7; abundance: .; d_gene: .; CDR3nt: TGTGCCAGCAGCTTACGGGGAGGACCCTATACGCAGTACTTC; CDR3aa: CASSLRGGPYTQYF
v_gene: TRBV7-2; j_gene: TRBJ2-7; abundance: .; d_gene: .; CDR3nt: TGCGCCAGCAGCCCCCCTGATCTCTGGTACGAGCAGTACTTC; CDR3aa: CASSPPDLWYEQYF
v_gene: TRBV11-2; j_gene: TRBJ2-7; abundance: .; d_gene: .; CDR3nt: TGTGCCAGCAGCTTAGATCTACTGATGCCCCACGAGCAGTACTTC; CDR3aa: CASSLDLLMPHEQYF
v_gene: TRBV2; j_gene: TRBJ2-3; abundance: .; d_gene: .; CDR3nt: TGTGCCAGCGGCTACGGGGGAGGTGCCGCGAAGCAGTATTTT; CDR3aa: CASGYGGGAAKQYF
v_gene: TRBV19; j_gene: TRBJ2-7; abundance: few; d_gene: TRBD1; CDR3nt: TGTGCCAGTAGCCCGGGACAGGCAGGTCAGTACTTC; CDR3aa: CASSPGQAGQYF
v_gene: TRBV2; j_gene: TRBJ2-3; abundance: .; d_gene: .; CDR3nt: TGTGCCAGCAGGGAAGGACAGTTACACCGTAGCGCAGATACGCAGTATTTT; CDR3aa: CASREGQLHRSADTQYF
v_gene: TRBV5-1; j_gene: TRBJ2-3; abundance: .; d_gene: TRBD1; CDR3nt: TGCGCCACCAGACAGGGGGGGAGAGATACGCAGTATTTT; CDR3aa: CATRQGGRDTQYF
v_gene: TRBV11-2; j_gene: TRBJ2-5; abundance: .; d_gene: .; CDR3nt: TGTGCCACCAGTAGATTCGGCGAGCAAGAGACCCAGTACTTC; CDR3aa: CATSRFGEQETQYF
v_gene: TRBV10-3; j_gene: TRBJ2-1; abundance: once; d_gene: TRBD1; CDR3nt: TGTGCCATCAGTGAACGGACAGGGTTGACCACAGATACGCAGTTCTTC; CDR3aa: CAISERTGLTTDTQFF
v_gene: TRBV7-3; j_gene: TRBJ1-5; abundance: .; d_gene: .; CDR3nt: TGTGCCAGCAGCTATAGTTGTAGCAATCAGCCCCAGCATTTT; CDR3aa: CASSYSCSNQPQHF
v_gene: TRBV20-1; j_gene: TRBJ2-2; abundance: .; d_gene: .; CDR3nt: TGCAGTGCTAGAGATGCGGGCAGGTCCTCCGGGGAGCTGTTTTTT; CDR3aa: CSARDAGRSSGELFF
v_gene: TRBV7-9; j_gene: TRBJ2-7; abundance: .; d_gene: TRBD2; CDR3nt: TGTGCCAGCAGCTTTGAAAGAAGCGGGGGGTACGAGCAGTACTTC; CDR3aa: CASSFERSGGYEQYF
v_gene: TRBV19; j_gene: TRBJ1-2; abundance: .; d_gene: .; CDR3nt: TGTGCCACTAAACTTGGTGGGACCGACAAATATGGCTACACCTTC; CDR3aa: CATKLGGTDKYGYTF
v_gene: TRBV9; j_gene: TRBJ2-5; abundance: .; d_gene: .; CDR3nt: TGTGCCACCAGCAGGCGATCGACCCAAGAGACGAAGTACTTC; CDR3aa: CATSRRSTQETKYF
v_gene: TRBV7-2; j_gene: TRBJ2-6; abundance: .; d_gene: TRBD2; CDR3nt: TGTGCCAGCACCCTAGCGGGGGTCCCCGCTGGGGCCAACGTCCTGACTTTC; CDR3aa: CASTLAGVPAGANVLTF
v_gene: TRBV25-1; j_gene: TRBJ1-2; abundance: .; d_gene: .; CDR3nt: TGTGCCAGCAGTGATCCAGGCCAGGTGGGGATAGGGGGCTACACCTTC; CDR3aa: CASSDPGQVGIGGYTF
v_gene: TRBV19; j_gene: TRBJ2-7; abundance: .; d_gene: .; CDR3nt: TGTGCCAGTAGTACGTACAGGGAAGGGTCCGAGCAGTACTTC; CDR3aa: CASSTYREGSEQYF
v_gene: TRBV7-3; j_gene: TRBJ1-2; abundance: .; d_gene: .; CDR3nt: TGTGCCAGCAGCTTACCGCACGGGACAAAAGAGACCCGCTACACCTTC; CDR3aa: CASSLPHGTKETRYTF
v_gene: TRBV6-5; j_gene: TRBJ1-5; abundance: many; d_gene: TRBD1; CDR3nt: TGTGCCAGCAGCCAGGGGGGCGGAAACGGTCAGCCCCAGCATTTT; CDR3aa: CASSQGGGNGQPQHF
v_gene: TRBV7-8; j_gene: TRBJ1-2; abundance: once; d_gene: .; CDR3nt: TGTGCCAGCAGCTTAGGGCTGGAGGGGAGCTATGGCTACTACACCTTC; CDR3aa: CASSLGLEGSYGYYTF
v_gene: TRBV7-3; j_gene: TRBJ1-1; abundance: .; d_gene: .; CDR3nt: TGTGCCAGCAGTAACCGGTTGGCGGGCTACGAGCAGTACTTCTTT; CDR3aa: CASSNRLAGYEQYFF
v_gene: TRBV20-1; j_gene: TRBJ1-2; abundance: .; d_gene: .; CDR3nt: TGCAGTGCTGGGAGACCCACAGGCGGTTTATATGGCTACACCTTC; CDR3aa: CSAGRPTGGLYGYTF
v_gene: TRBV7-8; j_gene: TRBJ2-3; abundance: .; d_gene: .; CDR3nt: TGTGCCAGCAGCTTTGATGGAGGCGGCGCTACCCAGTCCTTT; CDR3aa: CASSFDGGGATQSF